These 10 T cell receptor beta chains share one sample of origin, sequenced in a study of T cell changes during pregnancy in multiple sclerosis. Here immunoSEQ multiplex PCR was the method, and the copy in TCRdb shows in-frame clones only, minus some. The sample lists 30,000 or so clones, about 91% occurring once. Sequencing was performed on CD8+ T cells from peripheral blood mononuclear cells, taken in the second trimester of pregnancy. The receptors stem from a female donor with multiple sclerosis, enrolled in a pregnancy study.

The genes are TRBV6-4 and TRBJ1-2; a weak D match, TRBD1 (6 bases). Germline V lookup: CDR1 MRHNA, CDR2 SNTAGT. V was pared by 0 bases and J by 3 bases, with 20 bases between. This CDR3 region has 18 residues. The CDR3 bases are TGTGCCAGCAGTGACTCGAAGCGGTCCCACAGGGACCACTATGGCTACACCTTC. Its protein product is CASSDSKRSHRDHYGYTF.

The chain is built from TRBV7-9 and TRBJ2-1; 8 positions agree with TRBD2. The J segment lost 0 bases and the V segment lost 6 bases, leaving 4 bases of the junction unmatched. CDR3 length equals 15 residues. The germline CDR1 and CDR2 sequences are SEHNR and FQNEAQ (reference sequence). The CDR3 spells CASSQSGSSYNEQFF. The CDR3 DNA follows: TGTGCCAGCAGTCAAAGCGGGAGCTCCTACAATGAGCAGTTCTTC.

The chain uses TRBV27 and TRBJ2-1, with 7 bases identical to TRBD1. Germline-derived CDR1 and CDR2 are MNHEY and SMNVEV (reference sequence). J gave up 2 bases and V 1 base, and 2 bases lay outside the gene matches. The CDR3 length is 15 residues. The CDR3 reads CASSLYGTAYNEQFF. In DNA form, the CDR3 reads TGTGCCAGCAGTTTATATGGGACAGCCTACAATGAGCAGTTCTTC.

V gene TRBV11-2 combines with J gene TRBJ2-5; 7 bases line up with TRBD2. The CDR3 contains 16 residues. Germline V gene lookup returns CDR1 SGHAT and CDR2 FQNNGV. V gave up 0 bases and J gave up 0 bases; unmatched junction bases: 4. The CDR3 region has the DNA TGTGCCAGCAGCTTAGAGTTAGCGGGTTACCAAGAGACCCAGTACTTC. It encodes CASSLELAGYQETQYF. The full variable domain, its missing parts supplied by reference TRBV11-2 and TRBJ2-5, is EAGVAQSPRYKIIEKRQSVAFWCNPISGHATLYWYQQILGQGPKLLIQFQNNGVVDDSQLPKDRFSAERLKGVDSTLKIQPAKLEDSAVYLCASSLELAGYQETQYFGPGTRLLVL.

The gene calls are TRBV6-6 and TRBJ2-7; weak D call: TRBD2 (7 bases). V shed 10 bases and J shed 2 bases, with 12 bases lying between them. CDR3 length: 12 amino acids. The V gene's germline CDR1 is MNHNY and CDR2 SVGAGI (reference sequence). The CDR3 reads CAIGGGPYEQYF. In nucleotides, the CDR3 is TGTGCCATAGGGGGAGGGCCCTACGAGCAGTACTTC.

The chain combines TRBV27 with TRBJ2-1, with TRBD2 matching 8 bases. Germline loops: CDR1 MNHEY, CDR2 SMNVEV (reference sequence). V was clipped by 2 bases and J by 3 bases; unmatched bases: 3. The CDR3 has 15 amino acids. CDR3: CASSLTGGGYNEQFF. The CDR3 region has the DNA TGTGCCAGCAGTTTAACGGGGGGGGGCTACAATGAGCAGTTCTTC.

The chain's CDR3 is CASSVGAGASEKLFF. The CDR3, as DNA: TGTGCCAGCAGCGTAGGAGCAGGGGCTTCGGAAAAACTGTTTTTT. The chain couples TRBV9 to TRBJ1-4, with D possibly TRBD1 on 6 matching bases. Germline CDR1 reads SGDLS; CDR2 reads YYNGEE. CDR3 length: 15 amino acids. Trimming took 0 bases from V and 8 from J, leaving 14 bases between them. Together with reference TRBV9 and TRBJ1-4, the CDR3 gives the full variable domain: DSGVTQTPKHLITATGQRVTLRCSPRSGDLSVYWYQQSLDQGLQFLIQYYNGEERAKGNILERFSAQQFPDLHSELNLSSLELGDSALYFCASSVGAGASEKLFFGSGTQLSVL.

CDR3 amino acids: CASSVGEGQPQHF. The CDR3 DNA reads as TGTGCCAGCAGCGTAGGGGAGGGTCAGCCCCAGCATTTT. The chain links TRBV9 to TRBJ1-5; D not certain. V was cut by 0 bases and J by 6 bases, with 7 bases left in between. CDR3 length: 13 amino acids. Germline-derived CDR1 and CDR2 are SGDLS and YYNGEE.

The chain links TRBV30 to TRBJ2-6; TRBD1 matches 7 bases. The CDR3 totals 16 residues. V was clipped by 4 bases and J by 1 base; unmatched bases: 7. Per the germline V gene, CDR1 is GTSNPN and CDR2 is SVGIG (reference sequence). The CDR3 reads CAWIEAGGSGANVLTF. CDR3 DNA: TGTGCCTGGATAGAAGCAGGGGGTTCTGGGGCCAACGTCCTGACTTTC. Full variable domain (rest looked up from reference TRBV30 and TRBJ2-6): SQTIHQWPATLVQPVGSPLSLECTVEGTSNPNLYWYRQAAGRGLQLLFYSVGIGQISSEVPQNLSASRPQDRQFILSSKKLLLSDSGFYLCAWIEAGGSGANVLTFGAGSRLTVL.

CDR3 sequence (DNA): TGTGCCAGCAGCTTCCGGGACAACACAGATACGCAGTATTTT. This codes for CASSFRDNTDTQYF. V usage is TRBV5-5 and J usage is TRBJ2-3, with a possible D match to TRBD1 (6 bases). This CDR3 spans 14 amino acids. V was cut by 2 bases and J by 2 bases, with 9 bases left in between. Per the germline V gene, CDR1 is SGHKS and CDR2 is YYEKEE (reference sequence).